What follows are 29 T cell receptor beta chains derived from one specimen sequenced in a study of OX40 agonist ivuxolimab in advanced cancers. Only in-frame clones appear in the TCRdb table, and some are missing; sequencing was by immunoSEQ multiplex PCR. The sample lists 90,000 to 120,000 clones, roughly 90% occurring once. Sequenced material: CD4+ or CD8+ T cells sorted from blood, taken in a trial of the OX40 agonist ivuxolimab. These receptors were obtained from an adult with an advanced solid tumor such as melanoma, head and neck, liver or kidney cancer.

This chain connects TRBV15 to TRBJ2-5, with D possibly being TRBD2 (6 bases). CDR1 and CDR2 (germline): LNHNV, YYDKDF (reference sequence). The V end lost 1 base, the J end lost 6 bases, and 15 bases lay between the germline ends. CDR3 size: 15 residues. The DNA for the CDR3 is TGTGCCACCAGCAGAGGGAGGGACGGGATTAAGACCCAGTACTTC. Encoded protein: CATSRGRDGIKTQYF.

CDR3 nucleotide sequence: TGCGCCAGCAGCCTCCCGAGGACAGGGAACACCGGGGAGCTGTTTTTT. Amino acid sequence: CASSLPRTGNTGELFF. The chain joins TRBV5-1 to TRBJ2-2; 7 bases agree with TRBD1. From germline, CDR1 is SGHRS and CDR2 YFSETQ. V lost 4 bases to trimming and J lost 1 base; unmatched junction nucleotides: 7. The CDR3 covers 16 residues.

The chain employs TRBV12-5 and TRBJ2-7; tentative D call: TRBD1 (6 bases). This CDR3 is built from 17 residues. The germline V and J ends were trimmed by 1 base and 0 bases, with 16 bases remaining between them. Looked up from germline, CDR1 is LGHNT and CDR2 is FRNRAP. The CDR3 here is CASGLDPFGDNSYEQYF. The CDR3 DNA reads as TGTGCTAGTGGTTTGGACCCATTTGGGGACAACTCCTACGAGCAGTACTTC.

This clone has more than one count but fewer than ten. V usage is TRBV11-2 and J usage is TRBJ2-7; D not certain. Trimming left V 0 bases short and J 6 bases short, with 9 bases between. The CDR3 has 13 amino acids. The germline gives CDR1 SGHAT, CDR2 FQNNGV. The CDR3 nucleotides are TGTGCCAGCAGCTTAGATGCGTGGGGCGAGCAGTACTTC. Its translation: CASSLDAWGEQYF.

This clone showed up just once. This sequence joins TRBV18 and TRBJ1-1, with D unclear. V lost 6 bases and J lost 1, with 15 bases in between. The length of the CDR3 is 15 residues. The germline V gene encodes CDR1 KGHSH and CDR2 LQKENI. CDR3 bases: TGTGCCAGCTCCTTCGGTCGGTTTGGGAACACTGAAGCTTTCTTT. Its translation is CASSFGRFGNTEAFF.

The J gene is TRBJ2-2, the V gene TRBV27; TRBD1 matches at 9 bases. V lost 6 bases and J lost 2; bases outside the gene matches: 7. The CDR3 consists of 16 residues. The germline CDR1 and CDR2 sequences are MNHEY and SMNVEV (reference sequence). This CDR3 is CASSGRTGVNTGELFF. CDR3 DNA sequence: TGTGCCAGCAGCGGCCGGACAGGGGTAAACACCGGGGAGCTGTTTTTT.

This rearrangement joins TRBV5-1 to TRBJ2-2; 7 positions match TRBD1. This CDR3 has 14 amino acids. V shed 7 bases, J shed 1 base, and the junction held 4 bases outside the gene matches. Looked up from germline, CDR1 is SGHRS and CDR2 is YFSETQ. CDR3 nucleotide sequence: TGCGCCAGCGCAAGGGGGCAGAACACCGGGGAGCTGTTTTTT. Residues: CASARGQNTGELFF.

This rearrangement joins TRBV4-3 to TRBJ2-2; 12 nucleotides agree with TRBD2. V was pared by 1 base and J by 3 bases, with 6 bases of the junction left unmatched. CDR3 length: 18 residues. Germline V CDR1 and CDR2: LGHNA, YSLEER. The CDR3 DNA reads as TGCGCCAGCAGCCAAGGACTAGCGGGAGAGTGGCACACCGGGGAGCTGTTTTTT. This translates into CASSQGLAGEWHTGELFF.

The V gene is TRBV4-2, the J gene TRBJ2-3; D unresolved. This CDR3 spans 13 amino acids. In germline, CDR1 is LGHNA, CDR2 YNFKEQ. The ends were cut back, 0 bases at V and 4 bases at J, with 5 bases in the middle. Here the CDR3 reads CASSQELADTQYF. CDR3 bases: TGTGCCAGCAGCCAAGAATTGGCAGATACGCAGTATTTT.

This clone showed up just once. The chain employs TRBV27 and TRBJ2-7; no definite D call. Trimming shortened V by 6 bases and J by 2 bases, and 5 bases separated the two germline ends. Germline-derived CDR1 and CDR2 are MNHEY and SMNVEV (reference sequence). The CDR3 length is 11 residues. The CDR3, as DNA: TGTGCCAGCAGCCTCCCCTACGAGCAGTACTTC. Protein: CASSLPYEQYF.

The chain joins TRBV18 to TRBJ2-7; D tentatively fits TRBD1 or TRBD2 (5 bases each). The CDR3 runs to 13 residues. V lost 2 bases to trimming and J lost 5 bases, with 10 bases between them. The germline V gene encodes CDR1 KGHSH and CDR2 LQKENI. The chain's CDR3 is CASSPVGEHEQYF. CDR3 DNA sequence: TGTGCCAGCTCACCAGTGGGGGAACACGAGCAGTACTTC. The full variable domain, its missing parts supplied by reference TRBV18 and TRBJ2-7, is NAGVMQNPRHLVRRRGQEARLRCSPMKGHSHVYWYRQLPEEGLKFMVYLQKENIIDESGMPKERFSAEFPKEGPSILRIQQVVRGDSAAYFCASSPVGEHEQYFGPGTRLTVT.

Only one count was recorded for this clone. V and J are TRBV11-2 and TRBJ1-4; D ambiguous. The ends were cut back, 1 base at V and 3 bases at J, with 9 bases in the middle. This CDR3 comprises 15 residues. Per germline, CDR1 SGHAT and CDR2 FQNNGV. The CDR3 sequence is CASSLAGRANEKLFF. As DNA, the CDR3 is TGTGCCAGCAGCTTAGCGGGTAGGGCTAATGAAAAACTGTTTTTT.

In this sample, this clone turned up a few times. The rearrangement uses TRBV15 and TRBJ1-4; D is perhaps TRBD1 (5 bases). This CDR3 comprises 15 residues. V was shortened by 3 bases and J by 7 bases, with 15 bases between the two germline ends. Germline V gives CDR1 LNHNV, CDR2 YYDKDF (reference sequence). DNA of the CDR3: TGTGCCACCAGCAGGAAAGGGGAGAGGAGTGAAAAACTGTTTTTT. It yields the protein CATSRKGERSEKLFF.

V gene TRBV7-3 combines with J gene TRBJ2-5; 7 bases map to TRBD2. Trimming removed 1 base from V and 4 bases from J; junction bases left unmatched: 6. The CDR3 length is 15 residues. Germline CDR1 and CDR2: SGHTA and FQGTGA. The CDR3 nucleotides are TGTGCCAGCAGCTTAATGGCGGGAGAGGGAGAGACCCAGTACTTC. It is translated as CASSLMAGEGETQYF.

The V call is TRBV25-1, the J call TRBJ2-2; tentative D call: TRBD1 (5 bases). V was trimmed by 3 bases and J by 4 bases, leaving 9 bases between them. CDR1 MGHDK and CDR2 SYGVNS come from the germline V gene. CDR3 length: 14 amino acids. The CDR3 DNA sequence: TGTGCCAGCAGTGACGACAGTCGCACCGGGGAGCTGTTTTTT. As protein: CASSDDSRTGELFF.

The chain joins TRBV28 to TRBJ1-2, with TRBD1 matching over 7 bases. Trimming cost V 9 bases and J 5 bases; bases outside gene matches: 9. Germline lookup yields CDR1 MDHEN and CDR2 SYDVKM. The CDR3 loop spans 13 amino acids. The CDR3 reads CASSGGQIYGYTF. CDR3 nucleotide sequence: TGTGCCAGTTCGGGGGGACAGATATATGGCTACACCTTC.

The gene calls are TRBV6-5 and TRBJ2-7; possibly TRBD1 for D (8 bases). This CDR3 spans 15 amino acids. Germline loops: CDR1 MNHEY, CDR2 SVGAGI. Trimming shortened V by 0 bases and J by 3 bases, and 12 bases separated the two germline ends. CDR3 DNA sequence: TGTGCCAGCAGTTACTCGAACAGGGGGGGCTACGAGCAGTACTTC. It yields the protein CASSYSNRGGYEQYF.

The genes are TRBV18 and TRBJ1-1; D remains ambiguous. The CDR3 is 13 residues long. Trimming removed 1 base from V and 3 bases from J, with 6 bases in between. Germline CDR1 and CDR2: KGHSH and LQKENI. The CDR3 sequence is CASSPLRDTEAFF. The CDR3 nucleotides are TGTGCCAGCTCACCACTGAGGGACACTGAAGCTTTCTTT.

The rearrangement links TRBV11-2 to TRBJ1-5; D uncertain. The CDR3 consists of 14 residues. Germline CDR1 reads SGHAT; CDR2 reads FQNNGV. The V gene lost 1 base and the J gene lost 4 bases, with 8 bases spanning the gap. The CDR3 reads CASSLGAGNQPQHF. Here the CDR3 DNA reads TGTGCCAGCAGCTTAGGGGCCGGGAATCAGCCCCAGCATTTT.

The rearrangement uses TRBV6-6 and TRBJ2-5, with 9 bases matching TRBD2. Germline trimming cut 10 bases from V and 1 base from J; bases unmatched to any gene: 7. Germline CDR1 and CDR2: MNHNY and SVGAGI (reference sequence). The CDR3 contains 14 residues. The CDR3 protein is CATTLAGIQETQYF. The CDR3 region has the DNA TGTGCCACAACACTAGCGGGCATCCAAGAGACCCAGTACTTC.

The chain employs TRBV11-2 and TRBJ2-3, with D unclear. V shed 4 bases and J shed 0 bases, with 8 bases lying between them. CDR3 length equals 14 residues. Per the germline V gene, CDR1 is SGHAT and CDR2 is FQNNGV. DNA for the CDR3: TGTGCCAGCAGCTCGCGGCCAAGCACAGATACGCAGTATTTT. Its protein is CASSSRPSTDTQYF.

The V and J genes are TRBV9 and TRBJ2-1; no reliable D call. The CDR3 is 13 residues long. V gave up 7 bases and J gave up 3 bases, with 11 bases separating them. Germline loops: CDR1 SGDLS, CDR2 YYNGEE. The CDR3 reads CASSPGVYNEQFF. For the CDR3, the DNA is TGTGCCAGCTCGCCCGGTGTCTACAATGAGCAGTTCTTC.

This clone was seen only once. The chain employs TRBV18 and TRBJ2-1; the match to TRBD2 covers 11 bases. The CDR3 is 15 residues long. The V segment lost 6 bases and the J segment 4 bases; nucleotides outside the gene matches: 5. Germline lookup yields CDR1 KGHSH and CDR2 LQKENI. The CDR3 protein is CASSNGLAGYNEQFF. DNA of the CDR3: TGTGCCAGCTCGAACGGACTAGCGGGTTACAATGAGCAGTTCTTC.

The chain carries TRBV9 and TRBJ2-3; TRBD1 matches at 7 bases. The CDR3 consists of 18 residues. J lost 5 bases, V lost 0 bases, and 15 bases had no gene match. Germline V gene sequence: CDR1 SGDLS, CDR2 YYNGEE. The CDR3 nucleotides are TGTGCCAGCAGCGTAGTCCGGGGACAGCGTCTTTTTAGAGATACGCAGTATTTT. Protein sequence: CASSVVRGQRLFRDTQYF.

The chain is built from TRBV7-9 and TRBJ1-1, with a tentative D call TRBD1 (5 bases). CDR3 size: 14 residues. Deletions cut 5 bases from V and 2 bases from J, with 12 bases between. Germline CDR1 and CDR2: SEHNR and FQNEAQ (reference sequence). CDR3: CASSAHQGNTEAFF. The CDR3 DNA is TGTGCCAGCAGCGCGCATCAGGGTAACACTGAAGCTTTCTTT.

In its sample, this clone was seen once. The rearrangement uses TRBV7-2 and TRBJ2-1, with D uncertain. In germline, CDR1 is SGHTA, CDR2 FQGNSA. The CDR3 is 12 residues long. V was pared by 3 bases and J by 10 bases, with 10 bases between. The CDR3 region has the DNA TGTGCCAGCAGCTTTTACAATAGCGAGCAGTTCTTC. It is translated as CASSFYNSEQFF.

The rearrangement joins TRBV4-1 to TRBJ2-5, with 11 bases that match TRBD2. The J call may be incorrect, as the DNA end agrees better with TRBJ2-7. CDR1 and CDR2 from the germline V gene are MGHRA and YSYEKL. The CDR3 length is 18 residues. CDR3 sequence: CASSHIAGGLPGAYEQYF. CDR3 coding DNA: TGCGCCAGCAGCCACATAGCGGGAGGGCTGCCTGGCGCCTACGAGCAGTACTTC.

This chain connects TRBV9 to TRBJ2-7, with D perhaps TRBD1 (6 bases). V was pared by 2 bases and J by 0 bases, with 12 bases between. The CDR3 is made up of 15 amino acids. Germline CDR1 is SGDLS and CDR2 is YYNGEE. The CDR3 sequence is CASSVDSLSSYEQYF. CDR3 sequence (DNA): TGTGCCAGCAGCGTGGACAGTCTTTCCTCCTACGAGCAGTACTTC.

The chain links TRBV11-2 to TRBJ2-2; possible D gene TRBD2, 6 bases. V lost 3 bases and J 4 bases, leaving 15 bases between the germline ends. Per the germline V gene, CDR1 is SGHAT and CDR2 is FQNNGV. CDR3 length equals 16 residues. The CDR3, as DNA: TGTGCCAGCAGCTTTTCCGAGACTAGGAGCACCGGGGAGCTGTTTTTT. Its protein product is CASSFSETRSTGELFF.